This section outlines one T cell receptor beta chain sequence together with its context. The data originate from a study of T cell repertoires in ileal Crohn's disease. The protocol was immunoSEQ multiplex PCR, while the TCRdb copy is restricted to in-frame clones and leaves out a portion. The sample has approximately 17,000 clones; approximately 87% are singletons. Specimen: ileal tissue. The TCR originated in an adult with Crohn's disease.

CDR3 residues: CATRRGGAYNEQFF. CDR3 in DNA: TGTGCCACCCGGAGGGGGGGAGCCTACAATGAGCAGTTCTTC. The rearrangement uses TRBV27 and TRBJ2-1, with D maybe TRBD2 (7 bases). In germline, CDR1 is MNHEY, CDR2 SMNVEV (reference sequence). The CDR3 runs to 14 residues. Deletions cut 10 bases from V and 2 bases from J, with 15 bases between.